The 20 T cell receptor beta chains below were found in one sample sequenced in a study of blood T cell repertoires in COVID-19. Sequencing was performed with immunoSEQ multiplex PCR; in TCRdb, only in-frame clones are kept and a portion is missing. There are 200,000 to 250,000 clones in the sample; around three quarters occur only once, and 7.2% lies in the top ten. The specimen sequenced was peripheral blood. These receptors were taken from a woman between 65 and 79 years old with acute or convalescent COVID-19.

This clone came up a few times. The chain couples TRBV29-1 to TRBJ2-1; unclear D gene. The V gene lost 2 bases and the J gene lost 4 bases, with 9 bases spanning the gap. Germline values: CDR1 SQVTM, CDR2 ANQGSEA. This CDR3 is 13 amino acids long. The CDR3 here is CSVESYSYNEQFF. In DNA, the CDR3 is TGCAGCGTTGAATCCTACTCGTACAATGAGCAGTTCTTC.

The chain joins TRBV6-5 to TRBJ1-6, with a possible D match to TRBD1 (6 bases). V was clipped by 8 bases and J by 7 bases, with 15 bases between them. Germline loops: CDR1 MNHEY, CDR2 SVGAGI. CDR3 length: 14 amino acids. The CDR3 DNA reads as TGTGCCAGCCACGCCGGGACAACAAATTCACCCCTCCACTTT. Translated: CASHAGTTNSPLHF.

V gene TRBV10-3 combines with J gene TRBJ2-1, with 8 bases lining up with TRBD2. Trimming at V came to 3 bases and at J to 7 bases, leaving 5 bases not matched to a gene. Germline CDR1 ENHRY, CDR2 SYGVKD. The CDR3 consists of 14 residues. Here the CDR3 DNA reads TGTGCCATCAGTGATTCTCGCGGGGGGAATGAGCAGTTCTTC. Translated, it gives CAISDSRGGNEQFF.

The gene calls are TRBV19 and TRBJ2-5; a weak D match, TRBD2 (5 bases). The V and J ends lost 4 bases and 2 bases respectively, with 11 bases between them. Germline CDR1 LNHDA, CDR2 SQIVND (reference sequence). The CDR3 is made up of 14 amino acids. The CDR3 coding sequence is TGTGCCAGTAGTAAGGTGTCGGGACAAGAGACCCAGTACTTC. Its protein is CASSKVSGQETQYF.

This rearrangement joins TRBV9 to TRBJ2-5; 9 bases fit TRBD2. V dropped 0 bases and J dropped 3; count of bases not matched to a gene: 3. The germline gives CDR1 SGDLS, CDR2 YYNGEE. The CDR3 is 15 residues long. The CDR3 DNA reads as TGTGCCAGCAGCGTAGGGGTAGCGGGAGAAGAGACCCAGTACTTC. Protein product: CASSVGVAGEETQYF.

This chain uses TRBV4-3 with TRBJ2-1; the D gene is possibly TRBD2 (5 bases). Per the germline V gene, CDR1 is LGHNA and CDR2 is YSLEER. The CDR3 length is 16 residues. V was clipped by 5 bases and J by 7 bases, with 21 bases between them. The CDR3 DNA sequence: TGCGCCAGCAGCTACTCATTGTCGGGAAGGTGGAATGAGCAGTTCTTC. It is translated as CASSYSLSGRWNEQFF.

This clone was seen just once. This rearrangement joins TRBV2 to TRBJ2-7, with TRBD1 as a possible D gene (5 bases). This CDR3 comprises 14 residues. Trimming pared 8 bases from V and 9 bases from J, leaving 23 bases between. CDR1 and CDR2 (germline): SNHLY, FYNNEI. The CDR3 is CASQNQGSRTLQYF. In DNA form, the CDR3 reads TGTGCCAGCCAAAATCAGGGTTCAAGAACACTGCAGTACTTC. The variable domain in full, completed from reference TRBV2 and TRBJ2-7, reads EPEVTQTPSHQVTQMGQEVILRCVPISNHLYFYWYRQILGQKVEFLVSFYNNEISEKSEIFDDQFSVERPDGSNFTLKIRSTKLEDSAMYFCASQNQGSRTLQYFGPGTRLTVT.

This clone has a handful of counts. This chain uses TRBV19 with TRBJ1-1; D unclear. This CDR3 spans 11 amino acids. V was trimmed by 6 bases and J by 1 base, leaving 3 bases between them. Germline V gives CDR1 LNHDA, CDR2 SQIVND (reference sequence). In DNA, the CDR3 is TGTGCCAGTAGCCGGAACACTGAAGCTTTCTTT. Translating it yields CASSRNTEAFF. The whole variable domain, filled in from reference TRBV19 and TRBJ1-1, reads DGGITQSPKYLFRKEGQNVTLSCEQNLNHDAMYWYRQDPGQGLRLIYYSQIVNDFQKGDIAEGYSVSREKKESFPLTVTSAQKNPTAFYLCASSRNTEAFFGQGTRLTVV.

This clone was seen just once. CDR3 sequence: CASSPTGSYNEQFF. CDR3 DNA: TGTGCCAGCAGCCCCACAGGTAGCTACAATGAGCAGTTCTTC. V and J are TRBV11-1 and TRBJ2-1; D possibly corresponds to TRBD1 (5 bases). Germline lookup yields CDR1 SGHAT and CDR2 FQDESV (reference sequence). CDR3 length: 14 amino acids. Trimming left V 5 bases short and J 3 bases short, with 11 bases between.

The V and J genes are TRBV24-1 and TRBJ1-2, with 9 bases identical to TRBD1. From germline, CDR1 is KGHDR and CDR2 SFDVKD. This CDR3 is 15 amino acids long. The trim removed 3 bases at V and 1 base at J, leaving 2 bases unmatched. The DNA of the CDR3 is TGTGCCACCAGTGATCGGGACAGGGATAACTATGGCTACACCTTC. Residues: CATSDRDRDNYGYTF.

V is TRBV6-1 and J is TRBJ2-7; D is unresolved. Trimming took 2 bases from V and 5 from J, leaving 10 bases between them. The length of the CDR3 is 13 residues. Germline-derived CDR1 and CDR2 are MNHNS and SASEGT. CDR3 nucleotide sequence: TGTGCCAGCAGTGAAACACCCCAACACGAGCAGTACGTC. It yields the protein CASSETPQHEQYV.

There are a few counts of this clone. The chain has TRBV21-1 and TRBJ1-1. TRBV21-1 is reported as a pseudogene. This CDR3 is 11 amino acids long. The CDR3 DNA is TGTGCCAGCATTATGAACACTGAAGCTTTCTTT. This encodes CASIMNTEAFF.

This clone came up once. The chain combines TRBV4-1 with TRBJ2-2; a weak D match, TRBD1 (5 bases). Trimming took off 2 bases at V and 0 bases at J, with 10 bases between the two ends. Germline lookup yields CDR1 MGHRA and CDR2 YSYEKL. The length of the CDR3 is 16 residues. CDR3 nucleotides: TGCGCCAGCAGCCAAAGGGCGGACACGAACACCGGGGAGCTGTTTTTT. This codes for CASSQRADTNTGELFF.

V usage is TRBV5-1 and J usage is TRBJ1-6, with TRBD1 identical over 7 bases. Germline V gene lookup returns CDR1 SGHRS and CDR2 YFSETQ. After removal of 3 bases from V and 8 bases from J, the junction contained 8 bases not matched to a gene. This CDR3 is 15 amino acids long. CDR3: CASSSRQGRDSPLHF. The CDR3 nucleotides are TGCGCCAGCAGCTCTCGACAGGGACGCGATTCACCCCTCCACTTT.

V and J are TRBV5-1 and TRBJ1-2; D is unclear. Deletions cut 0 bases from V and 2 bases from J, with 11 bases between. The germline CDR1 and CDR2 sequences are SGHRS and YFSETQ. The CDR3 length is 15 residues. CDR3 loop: CASSLGVFANYGYTF. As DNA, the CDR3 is TGCGCCAGCAGCTTGGGAGTTTTCGCCAACTATGGCTACACCTTC.

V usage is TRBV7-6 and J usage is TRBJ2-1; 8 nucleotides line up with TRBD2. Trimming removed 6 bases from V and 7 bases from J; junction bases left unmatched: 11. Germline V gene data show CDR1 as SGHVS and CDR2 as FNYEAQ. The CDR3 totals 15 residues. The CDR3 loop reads CASSYLGREGNEQFF. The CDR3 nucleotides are TGTGCCAGCAGTTACCTCGGGAGGGAGGGGAATGAGCAGTTCTTC. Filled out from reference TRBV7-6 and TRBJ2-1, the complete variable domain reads GAGVSQSPRYKVTKRGQDVALRCDPISGHVSLYWYRQALGQGPEFLTYFNYEAQQDKSGLPNDRFSAERPEGSISTLTIQRTEQRDSAMYRCASSYLGREGNEQFFGPGTRLTVL.

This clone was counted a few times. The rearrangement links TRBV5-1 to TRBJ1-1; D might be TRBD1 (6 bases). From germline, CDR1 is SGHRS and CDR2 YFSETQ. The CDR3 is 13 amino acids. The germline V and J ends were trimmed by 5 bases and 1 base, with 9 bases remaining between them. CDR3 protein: CASRQGGNTEAFF. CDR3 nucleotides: TGCGCCAGCAGACAAGGGGGGAACACTGAAGCTTTCTTT.

The CDR3 DNA is TGTGCCAGCTCGCGGGGGGGAATTGTCAATGAGCAGTTCTTC. Its translation is CASSRGGIVNEQFF. The chain recombines TRBV7-2 with TRBJ2-1; 9 nucleotides line up with TRBD2. The V gene's germline CDR1 is SGHTA and CDR2 FQGNSA. V lost 8 bases to trimming and J lost 6 bases; unmatched junction nucleotides: 8. The CDR3 covers 14 residues.

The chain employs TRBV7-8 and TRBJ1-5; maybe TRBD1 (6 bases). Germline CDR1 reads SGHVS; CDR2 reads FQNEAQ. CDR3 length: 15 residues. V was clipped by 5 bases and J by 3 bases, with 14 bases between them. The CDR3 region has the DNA TGTGCCAGCAGCCTCTACCGGGACAACAATCAGCCCCAGCATTTT. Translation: CASSLYRDNNQPQHF.

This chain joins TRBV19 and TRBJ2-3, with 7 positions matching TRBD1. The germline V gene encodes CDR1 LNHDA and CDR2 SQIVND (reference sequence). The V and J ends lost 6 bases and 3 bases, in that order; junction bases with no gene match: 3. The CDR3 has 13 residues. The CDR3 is CASSVTGTDTQYF. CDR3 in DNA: TGTGCCAGTAGCGTGACAGGGACAGATACGCAGTATTTT.